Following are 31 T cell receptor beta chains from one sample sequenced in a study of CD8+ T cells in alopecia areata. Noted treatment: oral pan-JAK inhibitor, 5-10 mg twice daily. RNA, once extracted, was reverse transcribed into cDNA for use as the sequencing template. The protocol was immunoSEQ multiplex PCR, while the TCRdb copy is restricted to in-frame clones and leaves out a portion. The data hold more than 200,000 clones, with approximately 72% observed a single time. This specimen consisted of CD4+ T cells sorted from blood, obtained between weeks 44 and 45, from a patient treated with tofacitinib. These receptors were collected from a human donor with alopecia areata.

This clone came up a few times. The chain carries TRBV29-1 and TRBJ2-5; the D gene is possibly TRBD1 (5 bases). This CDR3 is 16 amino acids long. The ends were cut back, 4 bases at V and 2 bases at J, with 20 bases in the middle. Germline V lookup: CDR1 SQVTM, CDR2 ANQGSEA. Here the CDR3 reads CSVVGEPNTVQETQYF. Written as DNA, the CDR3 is TGCAGCGTTGTAGGGGAACCGAATACAGTTCAAGAGACCCAGTACTTC.

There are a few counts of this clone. This CDR3 is CASSLRRKEKLFF. The CDR3 nucleotides read TGTGCCAGCAGTCTTAGACGGAAGGAAAAACTGTTTTTT. The chain has TRBV27 and TRBJ1-4; no clear D. V lost 5 bases, J lost 8 bases, and 12 bases lay in between. Germline CDR1 and CDR2: MNHEY and SMNVEV (reference sequence). This CDR3 is built from 13 residues.

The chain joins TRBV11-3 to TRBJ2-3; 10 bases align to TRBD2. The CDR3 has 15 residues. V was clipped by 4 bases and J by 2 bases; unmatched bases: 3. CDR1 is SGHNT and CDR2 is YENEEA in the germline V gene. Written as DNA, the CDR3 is TGTGCCAGCAGCTATAGCGGGGGGACCACAGATACGCAGTATTTT. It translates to CASSYSGGTTDTQYF.

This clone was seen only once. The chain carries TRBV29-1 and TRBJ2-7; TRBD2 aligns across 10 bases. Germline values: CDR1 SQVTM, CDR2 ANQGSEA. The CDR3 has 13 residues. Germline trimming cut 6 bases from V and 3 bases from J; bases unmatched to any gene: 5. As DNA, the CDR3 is TGCAGCGTCGCGGCTAGCGGGGGCTACGAGCAGTACTTC. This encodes CSVAASGGYEQYF.

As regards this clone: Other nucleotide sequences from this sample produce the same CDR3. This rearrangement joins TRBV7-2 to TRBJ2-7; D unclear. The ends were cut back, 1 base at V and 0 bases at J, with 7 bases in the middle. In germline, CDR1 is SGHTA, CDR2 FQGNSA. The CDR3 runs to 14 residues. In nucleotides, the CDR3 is TGTGCCAGCAGCTTAGATCTGAGCTCCTACGAGCAGTACTTC. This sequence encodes CASSLDLSSYEQYF.

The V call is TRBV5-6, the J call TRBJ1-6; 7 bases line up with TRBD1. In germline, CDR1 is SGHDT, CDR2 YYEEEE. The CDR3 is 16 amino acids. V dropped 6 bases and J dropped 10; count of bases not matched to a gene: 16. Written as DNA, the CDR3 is TGTGCCAGCACGGTGACAGGGATGCTTTTTGAGTCACCCCTCCACTTT. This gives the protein CASTVTGMLFESPLHF.

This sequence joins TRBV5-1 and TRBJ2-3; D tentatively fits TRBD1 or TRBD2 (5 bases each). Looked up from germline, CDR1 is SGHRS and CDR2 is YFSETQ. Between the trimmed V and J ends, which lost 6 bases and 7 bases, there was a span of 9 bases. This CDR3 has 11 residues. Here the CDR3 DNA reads TGCGCCAGCACCGGGGACCATACGCAGTATTTT. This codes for CASTGDHTQYF. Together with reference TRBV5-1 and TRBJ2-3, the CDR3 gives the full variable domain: KAGVTQTPRYLIKTRGQQVTLSCSPISGHRSVSWYQQTPGQGLQFLFEYFSETQRNKGNFPGRFSGRQFSNSRSEMNVSTLELGDSALYLCASTGDHTQYFGPGTRLTVL.

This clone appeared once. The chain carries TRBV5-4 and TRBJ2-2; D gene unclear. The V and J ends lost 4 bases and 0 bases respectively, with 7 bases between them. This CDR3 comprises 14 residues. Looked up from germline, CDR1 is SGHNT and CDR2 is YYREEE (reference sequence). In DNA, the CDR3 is TGTGCCAGCAGCCTTCAAGCGAACACCGGGGAGCTGTTTTTT. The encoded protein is CASSLQANTGELFF.

CDR3 in amino acids: CASSLIPSYEQYF. The CDR3 DNA reads as TGTGCCAGCAGCTTGATTCCCTCCTACGAGCAGTACTTC. The chain combines TRBV7-9 with TRBJ2-7; D is undetermined. V shed 3 bases and J shed 0 bases, with 6 bases lying between them. CDR1 SEHNR and CDR2 FQNEAQ come from the germline V gene (reference sequence). This CDR3 region has 13 residues.

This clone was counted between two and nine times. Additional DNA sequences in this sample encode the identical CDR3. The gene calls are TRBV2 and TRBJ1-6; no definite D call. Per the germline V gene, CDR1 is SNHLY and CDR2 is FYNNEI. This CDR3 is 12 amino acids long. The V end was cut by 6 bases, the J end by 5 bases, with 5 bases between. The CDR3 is CASRTDNSPLHF. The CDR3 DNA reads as TGTGCCAGCAGGACTGATAATTCACCCCTCCACTTT.

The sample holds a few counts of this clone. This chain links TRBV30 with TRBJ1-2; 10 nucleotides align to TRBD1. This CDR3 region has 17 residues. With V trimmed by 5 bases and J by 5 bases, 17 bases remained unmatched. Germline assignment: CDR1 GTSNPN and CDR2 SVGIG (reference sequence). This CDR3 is CAWHGTGDVERRYGYTF. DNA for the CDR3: TGTGCCTGGCACGGGACAGGGGACGTAGAAAGGCGTTATGGCTACACCTTC.

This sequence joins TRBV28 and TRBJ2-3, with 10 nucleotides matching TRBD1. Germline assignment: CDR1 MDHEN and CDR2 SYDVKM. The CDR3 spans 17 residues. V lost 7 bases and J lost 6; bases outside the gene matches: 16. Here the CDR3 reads CASTRPGGGTGVDTQYF. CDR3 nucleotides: TGTGCCAGCACCAGACCAGGGGGGGGGACAGGGGTTGATACGCAGTATTTT. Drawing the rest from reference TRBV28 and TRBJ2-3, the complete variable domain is DVKVTQSSRYLVKRTGEKVFLECVQDMDHENMFWYRQDPGLGLRLIYFSYDVKMKEKGDIPEGYSVSREKKERFSLILESASTNQTSMYLCASTRPGGGTGVDTQYFGPGTRLTVL.

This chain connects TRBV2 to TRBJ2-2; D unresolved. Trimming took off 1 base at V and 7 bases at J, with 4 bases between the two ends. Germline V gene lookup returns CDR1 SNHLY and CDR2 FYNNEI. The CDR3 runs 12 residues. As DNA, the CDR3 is TGTGCCAGCAGTGAAGGTGGCGGGGAGCTGTTTTTT. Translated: CASSEGGGELFF.

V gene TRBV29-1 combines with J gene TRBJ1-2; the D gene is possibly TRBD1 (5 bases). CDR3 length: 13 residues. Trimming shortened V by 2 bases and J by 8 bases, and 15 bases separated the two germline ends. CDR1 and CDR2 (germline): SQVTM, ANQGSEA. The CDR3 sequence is CSVETVTAGGYTF. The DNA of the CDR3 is TGCAGCGTTGAAACCGTGACAGCGGGAGGCTACACCTTC.

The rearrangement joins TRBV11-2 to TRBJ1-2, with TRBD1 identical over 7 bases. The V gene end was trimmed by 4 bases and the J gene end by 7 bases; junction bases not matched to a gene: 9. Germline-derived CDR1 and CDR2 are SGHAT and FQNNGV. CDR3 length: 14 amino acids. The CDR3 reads CASSSSDRVGGYTF. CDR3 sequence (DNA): TGTGCCAGCAGCTCCAGCGACAGGGTGGGTGGCTACACCTTC.

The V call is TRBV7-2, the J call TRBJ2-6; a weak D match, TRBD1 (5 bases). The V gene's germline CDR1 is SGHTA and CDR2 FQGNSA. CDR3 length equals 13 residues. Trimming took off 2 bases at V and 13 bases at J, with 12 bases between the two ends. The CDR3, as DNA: TGTGCCAGCAGCTTAAATCAGGGTGAGGTCCTGACTTTC. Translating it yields CASSLNQGEVLTF.

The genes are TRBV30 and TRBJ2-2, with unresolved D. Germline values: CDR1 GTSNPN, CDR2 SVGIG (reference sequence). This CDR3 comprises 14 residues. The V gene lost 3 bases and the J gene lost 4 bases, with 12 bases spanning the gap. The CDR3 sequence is CAWRVTARTGELFF. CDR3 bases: TGTGCCTGGAGGGTGACTGCACGCACCGGGGAGCTGTTTTTT.

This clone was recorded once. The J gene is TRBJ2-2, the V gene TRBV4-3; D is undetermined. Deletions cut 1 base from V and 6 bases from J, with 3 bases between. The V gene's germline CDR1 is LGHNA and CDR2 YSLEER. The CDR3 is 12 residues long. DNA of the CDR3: TGCGCCAGCAGCCAAGTCTCCGGGGAGCTGTTTTTT. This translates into CASSQVSGELFF.

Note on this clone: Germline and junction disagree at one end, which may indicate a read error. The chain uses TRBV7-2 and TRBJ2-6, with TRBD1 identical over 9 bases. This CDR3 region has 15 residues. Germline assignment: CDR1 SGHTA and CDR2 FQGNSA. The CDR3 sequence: CASSQRGQGANVLTF. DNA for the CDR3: TGCGCCAGCAGCCAACGGGGACAGGGAGCCAACGTCCTGACTTTC.

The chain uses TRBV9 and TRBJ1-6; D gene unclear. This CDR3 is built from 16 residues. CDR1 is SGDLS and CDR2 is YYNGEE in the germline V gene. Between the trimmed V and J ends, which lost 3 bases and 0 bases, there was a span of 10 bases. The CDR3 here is CASSAHLSSYNSPLHF. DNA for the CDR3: TGTGCCAGCAGCGCCCACTTGAGCTCCTATAATTCACCCCTCCACTTT. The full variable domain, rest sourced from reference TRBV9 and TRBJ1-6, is DSGVTQTPKHLITATGQRVTLRCSPRSGDLSVYWYQQSLDQGLQFLIQYYNGEERAKGNILERFSAQQFPDLHSELNLSSLELGDSALYFCASSAHLSSYNSPLHFGNGTRLTVT.

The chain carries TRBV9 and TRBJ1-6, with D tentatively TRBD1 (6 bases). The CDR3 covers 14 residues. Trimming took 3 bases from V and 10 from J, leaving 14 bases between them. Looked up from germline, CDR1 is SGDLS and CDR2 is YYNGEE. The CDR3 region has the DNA TGTGCCAGCAGCGCGACAGGAGCCGTCTCACCCCTCCACTTT. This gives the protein CASSATGAVSPLHF.

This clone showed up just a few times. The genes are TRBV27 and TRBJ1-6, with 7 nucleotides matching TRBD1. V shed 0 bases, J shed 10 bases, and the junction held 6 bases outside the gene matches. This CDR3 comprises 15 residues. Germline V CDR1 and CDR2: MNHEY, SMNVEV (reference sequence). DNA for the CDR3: TGTGCCAGCAGTTTATCTCAGGGGGGCCGATCACCCCTCCACTTT. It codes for CASSLSQGGRSPLHF.

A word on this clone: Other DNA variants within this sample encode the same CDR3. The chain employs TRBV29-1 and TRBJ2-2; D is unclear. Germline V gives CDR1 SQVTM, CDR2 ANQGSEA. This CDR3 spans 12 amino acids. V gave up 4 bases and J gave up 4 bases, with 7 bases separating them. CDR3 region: CSVGQATGELFF. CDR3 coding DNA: TGCAGCGTTGGGCAGGCCACCGGGGAGCTGTTTTTT.

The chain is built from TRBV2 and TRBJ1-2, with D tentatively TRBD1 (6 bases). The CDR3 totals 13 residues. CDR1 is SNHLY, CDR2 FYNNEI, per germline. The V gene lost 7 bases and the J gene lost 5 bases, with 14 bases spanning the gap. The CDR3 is CASNTGREYGYTF. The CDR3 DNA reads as TGTGCCAGCAACACAGGGAGAGAATATGGCTACACCTTC.

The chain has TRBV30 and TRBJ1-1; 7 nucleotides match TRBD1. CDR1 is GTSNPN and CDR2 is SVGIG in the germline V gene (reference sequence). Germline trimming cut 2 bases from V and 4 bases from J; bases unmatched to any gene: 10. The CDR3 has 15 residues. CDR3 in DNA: TGTGCCTGGAGTAGACCTACAGGGGAGGGCACTGAAGCTTTCTTT. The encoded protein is CAWSRPTGEGTEAFF.

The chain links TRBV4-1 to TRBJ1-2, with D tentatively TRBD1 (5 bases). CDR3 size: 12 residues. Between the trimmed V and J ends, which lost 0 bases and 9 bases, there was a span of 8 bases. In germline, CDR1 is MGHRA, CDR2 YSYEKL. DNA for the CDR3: TGCGCCAGCAGCCAAGATAAGGGGAGCTACACCTTC. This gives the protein CASSQDKGSYTF.

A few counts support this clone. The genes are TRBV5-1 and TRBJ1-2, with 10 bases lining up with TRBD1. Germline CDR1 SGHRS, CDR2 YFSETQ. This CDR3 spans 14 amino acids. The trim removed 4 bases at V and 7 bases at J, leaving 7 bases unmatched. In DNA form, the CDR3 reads TGCGCCAGCAGCCTATCGACAGGGGGCATTGGCTACACCTTC. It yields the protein CASSLSTGGIGYTF. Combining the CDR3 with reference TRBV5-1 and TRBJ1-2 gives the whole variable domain KAGVTQTPRYLIKTRGQQVTLSCSPISGHRSVSWYQQTPGQGLQFLFEYFSETQRNKGNFPGRFSGRQFSNSRSEMNVSTLELGDSALYLCASSLSTGGIGYTFGSGTRLTVV.

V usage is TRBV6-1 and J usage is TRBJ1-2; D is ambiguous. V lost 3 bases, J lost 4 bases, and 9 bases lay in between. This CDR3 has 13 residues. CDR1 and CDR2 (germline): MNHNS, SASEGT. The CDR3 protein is CASSDSMSYGYTF. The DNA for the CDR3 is TGTGCCAGCAGTGATTCCATGAGCTATGGCTACACCTTC.

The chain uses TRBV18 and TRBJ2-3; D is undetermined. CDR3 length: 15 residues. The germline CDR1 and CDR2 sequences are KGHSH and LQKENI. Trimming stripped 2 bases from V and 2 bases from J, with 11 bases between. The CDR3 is CASSPKGGSTDTQYF. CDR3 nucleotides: TGTGCCAGCTCACCAAAGGGTGGGTCCACAGATACGCAGTATTTT.

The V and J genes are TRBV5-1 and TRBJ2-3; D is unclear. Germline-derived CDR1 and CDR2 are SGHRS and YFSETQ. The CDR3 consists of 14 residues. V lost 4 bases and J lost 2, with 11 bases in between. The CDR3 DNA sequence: TGCGCCAGCAGCCCCGGTGTGACCACAGATACGCAGTATTTT. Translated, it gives CASSPGVTTDTQYF.

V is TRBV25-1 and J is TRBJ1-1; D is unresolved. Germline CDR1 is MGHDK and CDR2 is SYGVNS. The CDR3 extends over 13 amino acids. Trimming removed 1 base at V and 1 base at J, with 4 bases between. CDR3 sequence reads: CASSEWGNTEAFF. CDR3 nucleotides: TGTGCCAGCAGTGAATGGGGGAACACTGAAGCTTTCTTT.